This paragraph covers one TCR beta chain sequence. Which antigen it targets is not known. Qualities for individual bases were not recorded, and no much larger clone is one base off. The sample originates from a study of blood T cell repertoires in COVID-19 (TCRdb year 2020). Background on the whole study: Samples covering the acute and convalescent phases of COVID-19 were provided by collaborators in the United States, Italy and Spain. The prospective study material was composed of cDNA or gDNA derived from T cells, B-cell-depleted T cells, or PBMCs. Subjects who had been exposed to COVID-19, were actively infected with it, or had recovered from it provided the deeply sampled blood TCRbeta repertoires that made up the dataset. The repertoires were released in a freely available public database meant as a resource for research on the immune response to SARS-CoV-2. Samples came from the ongoing ImmuneRACE study (first 160 participants) plus 1,254 subjects from 6 global collaborators. The sample metadata nearly always contained a de-identified subject ID, COVID-19 status, age in years and sex. HLA class I and class II types, where available, came from metadata supplied by the sample provider rather than from assay-based typing.

Another Seattle source contributed samples from volunteer blood donors who had recovered from COVID-19. Collaborating institutions collected whole blood in K2EDTA tubes following their own protocols. For TCRbeta analysis, collaborators shipped samples as frozen whole blood, isolated PBMCs, or DNA extracted from either of those sample types. Findings and caveats that apply to the study as a whole: The amount of clinical and demographic metadata varied by source and participant and was provided uncurated.

From the germline V gene, CDR1 is LGHNA and CDR2 is YNFKEQ. Its CDR3 holds 16 amino acids, cysteine through phenylalanine. Solely the CDR3 DNA is kept, with 48 bases framed from the first base. Trimming removed 0 bases from V and 1 base from J; the gene matches leave 2 bases unexplained. TCRbeta CDR3 regions were amplified from genomic DNA using the immunoSEQ Assay, a bias-controlled multiplex PCR. The study's processing was this. Within the assay, amplification of reference gene primers was used to estimate how many nucleated cells each sample contained. To quantify the absolute abundance of each unique TCRbeta CDR3 rearrangement, sequence reads were collapsed and filtered. For each sample, productive Simpson clonality was calculated as the square root of Simpson's diversity index over productive rearrangements. This is the immuneACCESS table as TCRdb keeps it, with only in-frame sequences that have V and J called. A part of the clones is gone; compared with another copy, unresolved V genes explain less than half, and the rest is unexplained. V and J calls and clone size are as listed in that table; D and trimming were resolved from the DNA. This sample lists 190,000 or so clones; about 87% were detected once. Just under 0.9% of the sample belongs to the ten largest clones.

This chain is built from TRBV4-2 and TRBJ2-3; 9 bases in the junction line up with TRBD2. What was sequenced was peripheral blood. This sequence was found in a woman between 18 and 29 years old who had recovered from COVID-19. Read as DNA, the sequence is TGTGCCAGCAGCCAAGAGGCGGGAGGGGGCACAGATACGCAGTATTTT. Its protein reads: CASSQEAGGGTDTQYF.